This is a list of T cell receptor beta chains from one sample in a study of PD-1 blockade in classical Hodgkin lymphoma. Clones were sequenced by immunoSEQ multiplex PCR, and TCRdb holds only the in-frame ones, with some missing. Of some 96,000 clones listed, approximately 83% were seen once; the top ten hold 9% to 15%. Sequences were derived from peripheral blood mononuclear cells (PBMCs), sampled at baseline. The receptors were sampled from a human donor with classical Hodgkin lymphoma. The CDR3 runs from the conserved cysteine through the conserved F or W. The order of the fields is J gene, V gene, clone size, D gene, CDR3 protein, CDR3 DNA. A D gene is named only where the DNA matches it firmly. Clone size is stated in some rows and not others, as once, few, many or a class when expanded.

>TRBJ2-2|TRBV11-2|.|.
CASRAAGELFF
TGTGCCAGCAGGGCGGCCGGGGAGCTGTTTTTT
>TRBJ2-7|TRBV9|.|.
CASSPAGTVDYEQYF
TGTGCCAGCAGCCCCGCCGGGACGGTAGACTACGAGCAGTACTTC
>TRBJ2-7|TRBV27|.|TRBD2
CASSQLADSYEQYF
TGTGCCAGCAGTCAACTAGCGGACTCCTACGAGCAGTACTTC
>TRBJ2-1|TRBV4-3|.|TRBD2
CASSQEGASGNGEQFF
TGCGCCAGCAGCCAAGAAGGGGCTAGCGGGAATGGTGAGCAGTTCTTC
>TRBJ1-5|TRBV28|.|TRBD1
CASSYRGNSNQPQHF
TGTGCCAGCAGCTACAGGGGAAATAGCAATCAGCCCCAGCATTTT
>TRBJ1-2|TRBV28|.|.
CASSSRYGYTF
TGTGCCAGCAGTTCCCGCTATGGCTACACCTTC
>TRBJ1-2|TRBV30|.|.
CATSRGSYGYTF
TGTGCCACTTCTAGGGGAAGCTATGGCTACACCTTC
>TRBJ1-3|TRBV7-8|.|.
CASSLEEASGNTIYF
TGTGCCAGCAGCTTAGAGGAGGCCTCTGGAAACACCATATATTTT
>TRBJ2-1|TRBV5-1|.|TRBD2
CASSLVSSGRNEQFF
TGCGCCAGCAGCTTGGTGTCTAGCGGGAGGAATGAGCAGTTCTTC
>TRBJ2-7|TRBV5-1|.|.
CASSLDLRRYEQYF
TGCGCCAGCAGCTTGGATCTGCGCCGATACGAGCAGTACTTC
>TRBJ1-5|TRBV19|.|TRBD1
CASSMGDRGGQPQHF
TGTGCCAGTAGTATGGGGGACAGGGGTGGGCAGCCCCAGCATTTT
>TRBJ2-2|TRBV7-2|.|.
CASSLLGSGELFF
TGTGCCAGCAGTCTCTTAGGGTCCGGGGAGCTGTTTTTT
>TRBJ2-1|TRBV7-9|few|.
CASSPSGDNEQFF
TGTGCCAGCAGTCCAAGCGGAGACAATGAGCAGTTCTTC
>TRBJ1-2|TRBV7-2|once|.
CASSLERGGSYGYTF
TGTGCCAGCAGCTTAGAGCGCGGGGGGAGCTATGGCTACACCTTC
>TRBJ2-7|TRBV6-5|.|TRBD2
CASSYSPSGQYEQYF
TGTGCCAGCAGTTACTCCCCTAGCGGTCAATACGAGCAGTACTTC
>TRBJ1-3|TRBV12-5|few|.
CASGLVGTQGNTIYF
TGTGCTAGTGGTTTGGTTGGGACTCAGGGAAACACCATATATTTT
>TRBJ2-1|TRBV7-2|.|TRBD2
CASSLQLAGGLSYNEQFF
TGTGCCAGCAGCTTACAGCTAGCGGGAGGGCTCTCCTACAATGAGCAGTTCTTC
>TRBJ1-5|TRBV6-1|.|.
CASMGGAGNQPQHF
TGTGCCAGTATGGGGGGCGCCGGCAATCAGCCCCAGCATTTT
>TRBJ2-1|TRBV7-9|.|.
CASSLPPRLAGLRNEQFF
TGTGCCAGCAGCTTACCCCCGCGTTTGGCGGGGCTAAGGAATGAGCAGTTCTTC
>TRBJ2-1|TRBV12-5|.|.
CASGPQGRTYNEQFF
TGTGCTAGTGGCCCCCAGGGTCGCACCTACAATGAGCAGTTCTTC
>TRBJ2-7|TRBV7-3|.|TRBD2
CASSLEGTSGSSEQYF
TGTGCCAGCAGCTTAGAGGGGACTAGCGGGAGTAGCGAGCAGTACTTC
>TRBJ2-5|TRBV19|.|.
CASSAGAGTQETQYF
TGTGCCAGTAGTGCCGGGGCGGGTACTCAAGAGACCCAGTACTTC
>TRBJ2-3|TRBV7-7|.|TRBD2
CASSLGLDPTDTQYF
TGTGCCAGCAGCCTGGGACTAGACCCCACAGATACGCAGTATTTT
>TRBJ2-1|TRBV5-4|.|TRBD2
CASRLAGGPHNEQFF
TGTGCCAGCAGGTTAGCGGGAGGGCCCCACAATGAGCAGTTCTTC
>TRBJ2-1|TRBV30|.|.
CAWSAVARARYNEQFF
TGTGCCTGGAGTGCCGTCGCCAGGGCGAGATACAATGAGCAGTTCTTC
>TRBJ2-3|TRBV25-1|.|.
CASGRNTDTQYF
TGTGCCAGCGGACGGAACACAGATACGCAGTATTTT
>TRBJ2-5|TRBV18|.|.
CASSDLQETQYF
TGTGCCAGCTCGGACTTACAAGAGACCCAGTACTTC
>TRBJ1-1|TRBV9|.|.
CASSETENTEAFF
TGTGCCAGCAGCGAGACAGAGAACACTGAAGCTTTCTTT
>TRBJ2-1|TRBV11-3|.|.
CASSPAGTPYNEQFF
TGTGCCAGCAGTCCGGCCGGGACTCCCTACAATGAGCAGTTCTTC
>TRBJ2-7|TRBV5-1|.|.
CASSLVVAGDYEQYF
TGCGCCAGCAGCTTGGTAGTGGCCGGGGACTACGAGCAGTACTTC
>TRBJ2-3|TRBV11-2|.|.
CASSRSRGTDTQYF
TGTGCCAGCAGCCGATCCAGGGGCACAGATACGCAGTATTTT
>TRBJ2-6|TRBV4-3|.|TRBD2
CASSQDPAGGMGGANVLTF
TGCGCCAGCAGCCAAGATCCAGCGGGAGGGATGGGTGGGGCCAACGTCCTGACTTTC
>TRBJ1-5|TRBV7-2|.|.
CASSLRTHSNQPQHF
TGTGCCAGCAGCTTACGGACACATAGCAATCAGCCCCAGCATTTT
>TRBJ2-7|TRBV11-2|.|TRBD2
CASSYSGRRLDEQYF
TGTGCCAGCAGTTATAGCGGGAGAAGACTGGACGAGCAGTACTTC
>TRBJ1-2|TRBV30|.|TRBD1
CACTTRQGAYGYTF
TGTGCCTGTACTACTCGACAGGGGGCCTATGGCTACACCTTC
>TRBJ1-4|TRBV15|.|.
CATSREFNNEKLFF
TGTGCCACCAGCAGAGAGTTTAATAATGAAAAACTGTTTTTT
>TRBJ1-3|TRBV7-2|few|.
CASSSTISGNTIYF
TGTGCCAGCAGCTCCACAATCTCTGGAAACACCATATATTTT
>TRBJ2-7|TRBV9|.|TRBD1
CASSVGTGGEQYF
TGTGCCAGCAGCGTAGGGACAGGAGGCGAGCAGTACTTC
>TRBJ2-7|TRBV15|.|TRBD1
CATSRPGQGFYEQYF
TGTGCCACCAGCAGACCGGGACAGGGGTTTTACGAGCAGTACTTC
>TRBJ2-1|TRBV28|.|.
CASSLMAGQGPNEQFF
TGTGCCAGCAGTTTAATGGCGGGACAAGGCCCGAATGAGCAGTTCTTC